The 9 T cell receptor beta chains below come from one sample, sequenced in a study of persistence of HIV-infected CD4 T cells. The antigens of these receptors remain unknown. Cells were stimulated with CMV-infected fibroblast lysates at roughly 10 ug/mL. Memory cells lacking CD40L and CD69 with high CD45RO were sorted. This was the immunoSEQ version 4 assay in survey mode. The repertoire was sequenced with immunoSEQ multiplex PCR; TCRdb's copy has only in-frame clones and lacks some. Here the sample spans some 41,000 clones, approximately 80% being singletons. The sequencing used CD4+ T cells sorted from PBMCs after approximately 19-hour stimulation, collected from a patient who received antiretroviral therapy. Receptor source: an adult man with HIV who was CMV-seropositive.

This clone turned up a few times. The chain recombines TRBV3-1 (or the pseudogene TRBV3-2) with TRBJ1-3, with D possibly being TRBD1 (6 bases). Trimming removed 4 bases from V and 0 bases from J, with 10 bases in between. Germline lookup yields CDR1 LGHDT and CDR2 YNNKEL (reference sequence). The CDR3 totals 15 residues. The CDR3 coding sequence is TGTGCCAGCAGCCGGGGGGCGAGCTCTGGAAACACCATATATTTT. Translation gives CASSRGASSGNTIYF.

The chain employs TRBV6-5 and TRBJ1-5; possibly TRBD1 for D (6 bases). The ends were cut back, 9 bases at V and 3 bases at J, with 15 bases in the middle. There are 14 residues in the CDR3. CDR1 is MNHEY, CDR2 SVGAGI, per germline. The chain's CDR3 is CASVSGEVNQPQHF. The CDR3 coding sequence is TGTGCCAGTGTATCAGGGGAAGTCAATCAGCCCCAGCATTTT.

This rearrangement joins TRBV30 to TRBJ1-1; a possible D gene is TRBD1 (6 bases). Trimming took off 0 bases at V and 4 bases at J, with 12 bases between the two ends. Germline CDR1 is GTSNPN and CDR2 is SVGIG (reference sequence). CDR3 length: 14 amino acids. As DNA, the CDR3 is TGTGCCTGGAGTGTACCGGGGGCCTTCACTGAAGCTTTCTTT. This codes for CAWSVPGAFTEAFF.

The chain links TRBV6-6 to TRBJ1-3; D may be TRBD1 (5 bases). The CDR3 extends over 15 amino acids. V was shortened by 4 bases and J by 3 bases, with 13 bases between the two germline ends. Per germline, CDR1 MNHNY and CDR2 SVGAGI (reference sequence). The CDR3 DNA follows: TGTGCCAGCAGTTCTCAAGGGGAGGTTGGAAACACCATATATTTT. Its protein is CASSSQGEVGNTIYF.

V and J are TRBV18 and TRBJ2-4, with D uncertain. The CDR3 sequence is 15 residues long. Trimming pared 0 bases from V and 0 bases from J, leaving 6 bases between. In germline, CDR1 is KGHSH, CDR2 LQKENI. Here the CDR3 reads CASSPPGLAKNIQYF. The DNA of the CDR3 is TGTGCCAGCTCACCACCAGGGCTAGCCAAAAACATTCAGTACTTC.

This clone was picked up a small number of times. The chain recombines TRBV7-9 with TRBJ1-6; no reliable D call. V lost 0 bases and J 9 bases, leaving 12 bases between the germline ends. CDR1 and CDR2 from the germline V gene are SEHNR and FQNEAQ (reference sequence). The CDR3 is 15 amino acids. The CDR3 here is CASSLASWSPSPLHF. CDR3 in DNA: TGTGCCAGCAGCTTAGCGAGTTGGAGCCCTTCACCCCTCCACTTT. The entire variable domain, with the rest obtained from reference TRBV7-9 and TRBJ1-6, is as follows: DTGVSQNPRHKITKRGQNVTFRCDPISEHNRLYWYRQTLGQGPEFLTYFQNEAQLEKSRLLSDRFSAERPKGSFSTLEIQRTEQGDSAMYLCASSLASWSPSPLHFGNGTRLTVT.

This sequence joins TRBV27 and TRBJ1-2, with a tentative D call TRBD1 (5 bases). V dropped 6 bases and J dropped 7 bases, with 15 bases sitting between them. Germline assignment: CDR1 MNHEY and CDR2 SMNVEV (reference sequence). The CDR3 sequence is 13 residues long. The CDR3 sequence: CASRDPTVTGYTF. The CDR3 DNA reads TGTGCCAGCAGGGATCCGACAGTTACTGGCTACACCTTC.

The rearrangement joins TRBV19 to TRBJ1-2; perhaps TRBD1 as D (5 bases). In germline, CDR1 is LNHDA, CDR2 SQIVND (reference sequence). This CDR3 comprises 15 residues. Trimming shortened V by 5 bases and J by 4 bases, and 17 bases separated the two germline ends. The CDR3 here is CASSPVGQVLYGYTF. As DNA, the CDR3 is TGTGCCAGTAGTCCAGTAGGACAAGTCCTCTATGGCTACACCTTC.

V is TRBV5-1 and J is TRBJ1-2; D is ambiguous. CDR1 and CDR2 from the germline V gene are SGHRS and YFSETQ. The length of the CDR3 is 13 residues. Trimming stripped 0 bases from V and 6 bases from J, with 9 bases between. DNA of the CDR3: TGCGCCAGCAGCTTGGATCGGAGCGATGGCTACACCTTC. This codes for CASSLDRSDGYTF.